Presented here are 27 T cell receptor beta chains from one specimen sequenced in a study of breast tumors, draining lymph nodes, adjacent tissues. In TCRdb, the multiplex PCR reads were re-called with MiXCR into one record per CDR3 protein. In the table there are more than 20,000 distinct CDR3 sequences, under 30% of which are singletons. Sequenced material: breast tumor tissue. These receptors were obtained from a female donor with breast cancer. Some clones in this sample may be carry-over from other donors' samples.

Ten or more counts support this clonotype. This chain connects TRBV28 to TRBJ2-7; 7 nucleotides line up with TRBD1. The CDR3 has 14 residues. From germline, CDR1 is MDHEN and CDR2 SYDVKM. With V trimmed by 5 bases and J by 4 bases, 8 bases remained unmatched. The CDR3 nucleotides read TGTGCCAGCAGTAAGGGACAGTCAAGATACGAGCAGTACTTC. This sequence encodes CASSKGQSRYEQYF. The whole variable domain, filled in from reference TRBV28 and TRBJ2-7, reads DVKVTQSSRYLVKRTGEKVFLECVQDMDHENMFWYRQDPGLGLRLIYFSYDVKMKEKGDIPEGYSVSREKKERFSLILESASTNQTSMYLCASSKGQSRYEQYFGPGTRLTVT.

This clonotype has at least ten counts. The chain links TRBV4-2 to TRBJ1-5; TRBD1 aligns across 7 bases. CDR1 and CDR2 (germline): LGHNA, YNFKEQ. CDR3 length: 15 residues. The ends lost 5 bases at V and 2 bases at J; junction bases unmatched: 6. CDR3 residues: CASSTLQGGNQPQHF. In DNA form, the CDR3 reads TGTGCCAGCAGCACCCTTCAGGGGGGCAATCAGCCCCAGCATTTT.

In this sample, this clonotype turned up many times. The J gene is TRBJ2-7, the V gene TRBV7-9, with D possibly being TRBD2 (6 bases). Trimming pared 6 bases from V and 3 bases from J, leaving 27 bases between. The CDR3 has 18 amino acids. The germline V gene has CDR1 SEHNR and CDR2 FQNEAQ (reference sequence). The DNA of the CDR3 is TGTGCCAGCAGTCCCCGGGGCACGACTAGTCGAGAACTCTACGAGCAGTACTTC. The encoded protein is CASSPRGTTSRELYEQYF.

This clonotype was counted at least ten times. The gene calls are TRBV2 and TRBJ2-7; 7 positions agree with TRBD1. V was clipped by 7 bases and J by 0 bases; unmatched bases: 6. The CDR3 spans 14 residues. Germline V lookup: CDR1 SNHLY, CDR2 FYNNEI. The CDR3 region is CASTQGSLSYEQYF. The CDR3 DNA is TGTGCCAGCACACAGGGGTCCCTCTCCTACGAGCAGTACTTC.

On this clonotype: Just one base apart from a much larger clone, this may be a read error. The chain is built from TRBV19 and TRBJ2-3; tentative D call: TRBD2 (6 bases). Germline V gene sequence: CDR1 LNHDA, CDR2 SQIVND (reference sequence). This CDR3 is 15 amino acids long. CDR3 region: CASNPSGSGTDTRYF. The CDR3 nucleotides read TGTGCCAGTAACCCAAGCGGGTCCGGAACAGATACGCGGTATTTT. Full variable domain (missing parts from reference TRBV19 and TRBJ2-3): DGGITQSPKYLFRKEGQNVTLSCEQNLNHDAMYWYRQDPGQGLRLIYYSQIVNDFQKGDIAEGYSVSREKKESFPLTVTSAQKNPTAFYLCASNPSGSGTDTRYFGPGTRLTVL.

This clonotype appeared many times. The chain has TRBV12-3 or TRBV12-4 and TRBJ2-2; 7 bases are a match to TRBD2. J was trimmed by 0 bases and V by 5 bases; bases with no gene match: 18. This CDR3 region has 20 residues. The CDR3 nucleotides read TGTGCCAGCAGTCCCCTTTGGGCGGGGGTACTGATCGCGAACACCGGGGAGCTGTTTTTT. It is translated as CASSPLWAGVLIANTGELFF.

This clonotype showed up many times. The rearrangement joins TRBV11-2 to TRBJ1-2, with unresolved D. The CDR3 has 13 amino acids. V lost 5 bases, J lost 8 bases, and 15 bases lay in between. Germline assignment: CDR1 SGHAT and CDR2 FQNNGV. CDR3 nucleotide sequence: TGTGCCAGCAGCCCCCGCCGGGCGGGGGGCTACACCTTC. Protein sequence: CASSPRRAGGYTF.

This clonotype was picked up many times. This rearrangement joins TRBV20-1 to TRBJ2-1; 9 nucleotides line up with TRBD2. This CDR3 region has 17 residues. V gave up 1 base and J gave up 2 bases; unmatched junction bases: 9. The germline gives CDR1 DFQATT, CDR2 SNEGSKA (reference sequence). The CDR3 spells CSARGFGAGGPYNEQFF. CDR3 DNA: TGCAGTGCTAGAGGATTCGGGGCGGGAGGGCCCTACAATGAGCAGTTCTTC.

This clonotype was recorded at least ten times. The chain employs TRBV2 and TRBJ2-2; possibly TRBD1 for D (5 bases). V gave up 4 bases and J gave up 0 bases, with 9 bases separating them. Germline values: CDR1 SNHLY, CDR2 FYNNEI. The CDR3 is 15 residues long. CDR3 coding DNA: TGTGCCAGCAGTGGACAGTTAGCGAACACCGGGGAGCTGTTTTTT. Residues: CASSGQLANTGELFF.

The rearrangement links TRBV6-2 or TRBV6-3 to TRBJ2-2; D remains ambiguous. The CDR3 extends over 17 amino acids. CDR1 MNHEY and CDR2 SVGEGT come from the germline V gene. V dropped 0 bases and J dropped 0 bases, with 11 bases sitting between them. CDR3 nucleotides: TGTGCCAGCAGTTACTCGAAGGTCCTAGCGAACACCGGGGAGCTGTTTTTT. This encodes CASSYSKVLANTGELFF.

Many counts were recorded for this clonotype. The chain combines TRBV2 with TRBJ2-1; 9 nucleotides line up with TRBD2. After removal of 4 bases from V and 1 base from J, the junction contained 2 bases not matched to a gene. CDR3 length equals 15 residues. Germline V CDR1 and CDR2: SNHLY, FYNNEI. In DNA form, the CDR3 reads TGTGCCAGCAGTGCAAGCGGGAGGTCCTACAATGAGCAGTTCTTC. Protein sequence: CASSASGRSYNEQFF.

This clonotype was counted ten times or more. This rearrangement joins TRBV7-3 to TRBJ2-1, with 7 nucleotides matching TRBD1. With 4 bases clipped from V and 9 bases from J, the junction kept 6 bases outside the gene matches. The CDR3 runs to 13 residues. Per germline, CDR1 SGHTA and CDR2 FQGTGA. The CDR3 DNA sequence: TGTGCCAGCAGCTATCAGGGGGTTGGTGAGCAGTTCTTC. Its translation is CASSYQGVGEQFF.

This clonotype was detected ten times or more. V is TRBV2 and J is TRBJ2-7; D unresolved. There are 13 residues in the CDR3. CDR1 is SNHLY and CDR2 is FYNNEI in the germline V gene. Trimming left V 5 bases short and J 0 bases short, with 8 bases between. The CDR3 spells CASSPISSYEQYF. The CDR3 coding sequence is TGTGCCAGCAGTCCGATTAGCTCCTACGAGCAGTACTTC.

This clonotype was recorded many times. The chain employs TRBV19 and TRBJ2-1, with D unresolved. The CDR3 has 10 amino acids. Trimming shortened V by 11 bases and J by 8 bases, and 10 bases separated the two germline ends. Germline-derived CDR1 and CDR2 are LNHDA and SQIVND (reference sequence). CDR3 loop: CASPWDEQFF. The CDR3 bases are TGTGCCTCCCCTTGGGATGAGCAGTTCTTC.

This clonotype was detected ten times or more. V gene TRBV28 combines with J gene TRBJ2-7, with D possibly being TRBD2 (5 bases). The CDR3 consists of 13 residues. The germline CDR1 and CDR2 sequences are MDHEN and SYDVKM. V dropped 6 bases and J dropped 6 bases, with 15 bases sitting between them. The CDR3 DNA is TGTGCCAGCAGCTCTAACGAAGGAGGCGAGCAGTACTTC. It encodes CASSSNEGGEQYF.

This clonotype was detected many times. This chain uses TRBV5-5 with TRBJ1-2, with 11 bases fitting TRBD1. CDR3 length: 15 amino acids. Germline V CDR1 and CDR2: SGHKS, YYEKEE (reference sequence). Losses at the gene ends were 5 bases for V and 6 bases for J; bases not matched to a gene: 9. CDR3 residues: CASSPVPGQGDGYTF. DNA of the CDR3: TGTGCCAGCAGTCCGGTACCGGGACAGGGGGATGGCTACACCTTC. Using reference TRBV5-5 and TRBJ1-2 for the parts outside the CDR3, the full variable domain is DAGVTQSPTHLIKTRGQQVTLRCSPISGHKSVSWYQQVLGQGPQFIFQYYEKEERGRGNFPDRFSARQFPNYSSELNVNALLLGDSALYLCASSPVPGQGDGYTFGSGTRLTVV.

This clonotype was seen ten or more times. V gene TRBV20-1 combines with J gene TRBJ2-1; no definite D call. Germline-derived CDR1 and CDR2 are DFQATT and SNEGSKA (reference sequence). The CDR3 consists of 11 residues. V lost 0 bases and J lost 7, with 4 bases in between. Written as DNA, the CDR3 is TGCAGTGCTAGAGACTATAATGAGCAGTTCTTC. Protein product: CSARDYNEQFF.

The genes are TRBV11-3 and TRBJ2-3; 7 nucleotides match TRBD2. V was clipped by 0 bases and J by 4 bases; unmatched bases: 13. There are 18 residues in the CDR3. Germline CDR1 is SGHNT and CDR2 is YENEEA. CDR3: CASSLDPTVGGGSDTQYF. The CDR3 nucleotides are TGTGCCAGCAGCTTAGACCCCACGGTTGGGGGAGGGTCAGATACGCAGTATTTT. Looking up the rest from reference TRBV11-3 and TRBJ2-3 gives the full variable domain: EAGVVQSPRYKIIEKKQPVAFWCNPISGHNTLYWYLQNLGQGPELLIRYENEEAVDDSQLPKDRFSAERLKGVDSTLKIQPAELGDSAVYLCASSLDPTVGGGSDTQYFGPGTRLTVL.

This clonotype appeared many times. This chain connects TRBV6-1 to TRBJ2-7; 9 nucleotides line up with TRBD1. J gave up 1 base and V 6 bases, and 10 bases lay outside the gene matches. There are 16 residues in the CDR3. Germline assignment: CDR1 MNHNS and CDR2 SASEGT. The CDR3 is CASRVTGQGLSYEQYF. In DNA form, the CDR3 reads TGTGCCAGCAGGGTGACCGGACAGGGGCTATCCTACGAGCAGTACTTC.

Remarks on this clonotype: Mismatch with germline at one junction end may stem from a read error. The V and J genes are TRBV7-8 and TRBJ2-5; D is possibly TRBD2 (5 bases). The germline V gene encodes CDR1 SGHVS and CDR2 FQNEAQ. This CDR3 is built from 13 residues. The CDR3 here is CASSLTGRETRYF. CDR3 DNA: TGTGCCAGCAGCCTCACGGGGAGAGAGACCCGGTACTTC.

There are many counts of this clonotype. The chain is built from TRBV6-5 and TRBJ2-3; weak D call: TRBD1 (5 bases). Germline V gene data show CDR1 as MNHEY and CDR2 as SVGAGI. The CDR3 totals 14 residues. V dropped 2 bases and J dropped 5 bases, with 11 bases sitting between them. CDR3 amino acids: CASSYVTDRDTQYF. DNA of the CDR3: TGTGCCAGCAGTTACGTGACAGATAGAGATACGCAGTATTTT.

Points on this clonotype: A much larger clone lies one base from this, so it may be a read error. The gene calls are TRBV20-1 and TRBJ2-1; D not resolved. Trimming took off 3 bases at V and 8 bases at J, with 14 bases between the two ends. Germline V gives CDR1 DFQATT, CDR2 SNEGSKA (reference sequence). This CDR3 has 13 amino acids. Here the CDR3 reads CSASRSAVHEQFF. CDR3 bases: TGCAGTGCTAGCAGGTCTGCGGTACATGAGCAGTTCTTC.

This clonotype was seen many times. As DNA, the CDR3 is TGCGCCAGCAGCTTGGGGCAGGACCTCTATGGCTACACCTTC. The encoded protein is CASSLGQDLYGYTF. The chain combines TRBV5-1 with TRBJ1-2; no definite D call. Germline assignment: CDR1 SGHRS and CDR2 YFSETQ. This CDR3 has 14 residues. Deletions cut 0 bases from V and 4 bases from J, with 10 bases between.

This clonotype occurred many times. The chain uses TRBV28 and TRBJ1-5; D not certain. The CDR3 runs to 9 residues. Germline V gene data show CDR1 as MDHEN and CDR2 as SYDVKM. V was shortened by 8 bases and J by 7 bases, with 3 bases between the two germline ends. The CDR3 sequence is CASGQPQHF. The DNA for the CDR3 is TGTGCCAGCGGCCAGCCCCAGCATTTT.

This clonotype was counted many times. The gene calls are TRBV5-4 and TRBJ2-3; 9 bases align to TRBD2. The CDR3 length is 16 residues. Trimming cost V 4 bases and J 2 bases; bases outside gene matches: 8. Germline V gene data show CDR1 as SGHNT and CDR2 as YYREEE (reference sequence). The CDR3 nucleotides are TGTGCCAGCAGCCCGGACGCGGGAGGGCCCACAGATACGCAGTATTTT. This encodes CASSPDAGGPTDTQYF.

This clonotype was picked up many times. The genes are TRBV10-2 and TRBJ2-1; D may match TRBD1 or TRBD2 (7 bases each). Per germline, CDR1 WSHSY and CDR2 SAAADI. The ends were cut back, 4 bases at V and 3 bases at J, with 19 bases in the middle. The length of the CDR3 is 17 residues. The CDR3 DNA follows: TGCGCCAGCAGTGGACCCCAGGGGGGGGCGAGCTACAATGAGCAGTTCTTC. This sequence encodes CASSGPQGGASYNEQFF.

This sequence joins TRBV4-1 and TRBJ1-6; 8 nucleotides align to TRBD1. Germline lookup yields CDR1 MGHRA and CDR2 YSYEKL. The CDR3 is made up of 18 amino acids. With V trimmed by 1 base and J by 7 bases, 12 bases remained unmatched. The chain's CDR3 is CASSQVAFVDRGNSPLHF. In DNA, the CDR3 is TGCGCCAGCAGCCAAGTTGCGTTCGTCGACAGGGGAAATTCACCCCTCCACTTT.